Each of the 28 T cell receptor beta chains below was sequenced from the same sample in a study of spatial heterogeneity in lung cancer (dated by TCRdb to about 2019). The receptor library was made with 5' RACE. The run used a NextSeq 500. The public reads were reanalyzed by TCRdb: fastp trimming at Q25, MiXCR alignment, in-frame beta chains only. Entries are consolidated by CDR3 protein sequence, retaining the most common genes and DNA. For this sample the table gives tens of thousands of distinct CDR3 sequences, of which roughly 12% were detected only once. The ten largest clones capture about 41% of the sample. The time point label, as the study defines it: sample taken at primary tumor resection. Sequenced here: PBMCs, sampled at surgery. Receptors were obtained from a male donor with early-stage non-small cell lung cancer.

The rearrangement joins TRBV20-1 to TRBJ1-6; 9 bases map to TRBD1. The CDR3 contains 14 residues. CDR1 is DFQATT, CDR2 SNEGSKA, per germline (reference sequence). Trimming took 2 bases from V and 10 from J; bases not matched to a gene: 6. The CDR3 reads CSARPGQGWSPLHF. CDR3 coding DNA: TGCAGTGCTAGACCTGGACAGGGGTGGTCACCCCTCCACTTT.

V is TRBV6-1 and J is TRBJ2-2, with D perhaps matching TRBD1 (6 bases). This CDR3 has 14 residues. CDR1 and CDR2 from the germline V gene are MNHNS and SASEGT. Trimming pared 7 bases from V and 3 bases from J, leaving 12 bases between. The CDR3 spells CASIGQQYTGELFF. The DNA for the CDR3 is TGTGCCAGCATCGGACAGCAATACACCGGGGAGCTGTTTTTT.

This clonotype was seen ten or more times. The V gene is TRBV28, the J gene TRBJ2-7, with D unresolved. The V end lost 10 bases, the J end lost 6 bases, and 10 bases lay between the germline ends. CDR1 and CDR2 from the germline V gene are MDHEN and SYDVKM. This CDR3 is 10 amino acids long. The CDR3 is CATLGFEQYF. DNA of the CDR3: TGTGCCACCCTTGGGTTCGAGCAGTACTTC.

Only one count was recorded for this clonotype. V is TRBV29-1 and J is TRBJ2-5, with 9 bases matching TRBD2. The length of the CDR3 is 12 residues. Germline V gives CDR1 SQVTM, CDR2 ANQGSEA. Trimming at V came to 7 bases and at J to 4 bases, leaving 4 bases not matched to a gene. CDR3 in amino acids: CSGGRAGETQYF. The CDR3 DNA is TGCAGCGGCGGGAGGGCGGGAGAGACCCAGTACTTC.

This clonotype was seen a handful of times. The gene calls are TRBV29-1 and TRBJ2-1; 7 bases line up with TRBD1. Germline V gives CDR1 SQVTM, CDR2 ANQGSEA. V was clipped by 7 bases and J by 8 bases; unmatched bases: 8. The CDR3 contains 12 residues. DNA for the CDR3: TGCAGCGAGACAAAACAGGGGTATGAGCAGTTCTTC. Translation gives CSETKQGYEQFF.

This chain uses TRBV30 with TRBJ2-7; D not resolved. The V gene lost 1 base and the J gene lost 2 bases, with 6 bases spanning the gap. This CDR3 has 12 amino acids. CDR1 and CDR2 (germline): GTSNPN, SVGIG (reference sequence). The DNA for the CDR3 is TGTGCCTGGAGTGAAACAGCCTACGAGCAGTACTTC. Translated: CAWSETAYEQYF.

This clonotype was counted a few times. This sequence joins TRBV6-2 or TRBV6-3 and TRBJ2-2; D remains ambiguous. Trimming took 8 bases from V and 2 from J, leaving 3 bases between them. The CDR3 has 11 amino acids. Germline loops: CDR1 MNHEY, CDR2 SVGEGT. The CDR3 bases are TGTGCCAGCGGTAACACCGGGGAGCTGTTTTTT. It specifies CASGNTGELFF.

This clonotype was found a few times. V and J are TRBV19 and TRBJ1-1; D perhaps matches TRBD1 (6 bases). The V gene's germline CDR1 is LNHDA and CDR2 SQIVND (reference sequence). Trimming shortened V by 5 bases and J by 1 base, and 8 bases separated the two germline ends. CDR3 size: 13 residues. The CDR3 DNA reads TGTGCCAGTAGTGGGACACCGAACACTGAAGCTTTCTTT. Translating gives CASSGTPNTEAFF.

This chain uses TRBV19 with TRBJ2-4; D ambiguous. The CDR3 has 15 residues. V lost 7 bases, J lost 3 bases, and 16 bases lay in between. Germline V lookup: CDR1 LNHDA, CDR2 SQIVND (reference sequence). CDR3 sequence (DNA): TGTGCCAGTAAAGAGGAAGGATTGGGCAAAAACATTCAGTACTTC. Its translation is CASKEEGLGKNIQYF.

The sample holds many counts of this clonotype. The chain has TRBV6-6 and TRBJ2-7; 8 nucleotides match TRBD2. Germline lookup yields CDR1 MNHNY and CDR2 SVGAGI (reference sequence). The CDR3 contains 13 residues. V lost 6 bases and J lost 9; bases outside the gene matches: 10. CDR3 protein: CASSQGTRGAQYF. The DNA of the CDR3 is TGTGCCAGCAGCCAAGGGACTAGAGGTGCGCAGTACTTC.

This clonotype came up once. This rearrangement joins TRBV28 to TRBJ1-1; TRBD1 is a possible D gene (5 bases). This CDR3 comprises 12 residues. Germline V gives CDR1 MDHEN, CDR2 SYDVKM. The ends were cut back, 7 bases at V and 3 bases at J, with 9 bases in the middle. CDR3 sequence: CASNVGDTEAFF. The CDR3 DNA follows: TGTGCCAGCAACGTAGGGGACACTGAAGCTTTCTTT.

This chain connects TRBV7-2 to TRBJ2-3; 9 bases match TRBD2. CDR1 and CDR2 from the germline V gene are SGHTA and FQGNSA. V shed 5 bases and J 1 base; nucleotides not matched to a gene: 4. CDR3 length: 15 residues. CDR3 bases: TGTGCCAGCAGCCCTGGACTAGCGCGCACAGATACGCAGTATTTT. Translation gives CASSPGLARTDTQYF.

This clonotype was counted a few times. The CDR3 loop reads CASSRTGLAGTFRSYEQYF. The CDR3, as DNA: TGTGCCAGCAGTCGTACGGGACTAGCGGGAACCTTTCGCTCCTACGAGCAGTACTTC. V gene TRBV6-1 combines with J gene TRBJ2-7; 13 nucleotides line up with TRBD2. Trimming removed 5 bases from V and 0 bases from J; junction bases left unmatched: 13. The germline gives CDR1 MNHNS, CDR2 SASEGT. The CDR3 is 19 amino acids.

This clonotype appeared a few times. The V call is TRBV6-2 or TRBV6-3, the J call TRBJ2-6; D remains ambiguous. Trimming took 0 bases from V and 0 from J, leaving 12 bases between them. The length of the CDR3 is 18 residues. CDR1 is MNHEY and CDR2 is SVGEGT in the germline V gene. The CDR3 is CASSYSSQLGSGANVLTF. Here the CDR3 DNA reads TGTGCCAGCAGTTACTCGAGCCAACTCGGCTCTGGGGCCAACGTCCTGACTTTC.

There are many counts of this clonotype. The rearrangement joins TRBV29-1 to TRBJ1-5, with a tentative D call TRBD1 (5 bases). Germline CDR1 SQVTM, CDR2 ANQGSEA. This CDR3 is built from 13 residues. The ends were cut back, 4 bases at V and 6 bases at J, with 13 bases in the middle. The CDR3 region has the DNA TGCAGCGTTGGGCAGGGAGTCAGTCAGCCCCAGCATTTT. Translating gives CSVGQGVSQPQHF. The full variable domain, with the rest looked up from reference TRBV29-1 and TRBJ1-5, is SAVISQKPSRDICQRGTSLTIQCQVDSQVTMMFWYRQQPGQSLTLIATANQGSEATYESGFVIDKFPISRPNLTFSTLTVSNMSPEDSSIYLCSVGQGVSQPQHFGDGTRLSIL.

The chain employs TRBV28 and TRBJ2-5; D possibly corresponds to TRBD2 (6 bases). CDR3 length equals 16 residues. The germline V gene has CDR1 MDHEN and CDR2 SYDVKM. Trimming removed 5 bases from V and 3 bases from J, with 19 bases in between. CDR3 amino acids: CASSPAGEGGKETQYF. DNA of the CDR3: TGTGCCAGCAGTCCCGCCGGGGAAGGAGGGAAAGAGACCCAGTACTTC.

This clonotype was observed a single time. The V gene is TRBV29-1, the J gene TRBJ2-7; D is unresolved. From germline, CDR1 is SQVTM and CDR2 ANQGSEA. Between the trimmed V and J ends, which lost 7 bases and 6 bases, there was a span of 7 bases. This CDR3 region has 9 residues. The CDR3 DNA reads as TGCAGCGCGATACTCGAGCAGTACTTC. Amino acid sequence: CSAILEQYF.

The chain is built from TRBV2 and TRBJ2-7; D could derive from TRBD1 or TRBD2 (5 bases each). Germline lookup yields CDR1 SNHLY and CDR2 FYNNEI. The germline V and J ends were trimmed by 8 bases and 1 base, with 15 bases remaining between them. The CDR3 has 14 amino acids. CDR3 loop: CASLFRGSSYEQYF. In DNA, the CDR3 is TGTGCCAGCCTTTTCCGGGGCTCTTCCTACGAGCAGTACTTC.

This clonotype turned up a few times. The J gene is TRBJ2-7, the V gene TRBV11-2; 7 bases fit TRBD1. Germline trimming cut 2 bases from V and 6 bases from J; bases unmatched to any gene: 7. The CDR3 contains 14 residues. Germline lookup yields CDR1 SGHAT and CDR2 FQNNGV. Here the CDR3 DNA reads TGTGCCAGCAGCTTAAGACAGGGCTTTGGCGAGCAGTACTTC. Translation gives CASSLRQGFGEQYF.

In this sample, this clonotype turned up a few times. The chain uses TRBV5-1 and TRBJ1-2; 7 nucleotides match TRBD1. Germline lookup yields CDR1 SGHRS and CDR2 YFSETQ. V shed 0 bases and J 1 base; nucleotides not matched to a gene: 3. The CDR3 contains 15 residues. CDR3 protein: CASSLVGDSNYGYTF. For the CDR3, the DNA is TGCGCCAGCAGCTTGGTAGGGGACAGTAACTATGGCTACACCTTC.

There are a few counts of this clonotype. The rearrangement links TRBV6-2 or TRBV6-3 to TRBJ1-2, with 8 bases lining up with TRBD1. Germline assignment: CDR1 MNHEY and CDR2 SVGEGT. V lost 8 bases and J lost 4; bases outside the gene matches: 12. CDR3 length: 15 residues. The CDR3 loop reads CASYDRGATSYGYTF. CDR3 nucleotide sequence: TGTGCCAGCTACGACAGGGGCGCTACCTCCTATGGCTACACCTTC.

This clonotype was recorded a few times. V and J are TRBV28 and TRBJ2-2; no reliable D call. Germline V gene sequence: CDR1 MDHEN, CDR2 SYDVKM. This CDR3 is 16 amino acids long. The V gene lost 4 bases and the J gene lost 1 base, with 13 bases spanning the gap. Here the CDR3 reads CASSSPGTRNTGELFF. The CDR3 nucleotides read TGTGCCAGCAGTTCTCCTGGAACCCGGAACACCGGGGAGCTGTTTTTT.

V is TRBV18 and J is TRBJ1-1; D not resolved. The germline V and J ends were trimmed by 6 bases and 1 base, with 15 bases remaining between them. The germline V gene has CDR1 KGHSH and CDR2 LQKENI. CDR3 length equals 15 residues. In DNA, the CDR3 is TGTGCCAGCTCGCTAGAACACGGCTCGAACACTGAAGCTTTCTTT. Its translation is CASSLEHGSNTEAFF.

The J gene is TRBJ1-1, the V gene TRBV4-3; D uncertain. V lost 0 bases, J lost 7 bases, and 12 bases lay in between. Germline CDR1 is LGHNA and CDR2 is YSLEER. The CDR3 spans 14 residues. CDR3 sequence reads: CASSQDLIQGEAFF. As DNA, the CDR3 is TGCGCCAGCAGCCAAGATCTTATACAAGGTGAAGCTTTCTTT.

The rearrangement joins TRBV7-3 to TRBJ2-2; 10 bases align to TRBD2. This CDR3 spans 14 amino acids. The ends lost 3 bases at V and 5 bases at J; junction bases unmatched: 0. Per germline, CDR1 SGHTA and CDR2 FQGTGA. The CDR3 nucleotides are TGTGCCAGCAGCTTGGGACTAGCGACCGGGGAGCTGTTTTTT. It translates to CASSLGLATGELFF.

This clonotype was counted a few times. V gene TRBV20-1 combines with J gene TRBJ2-1; 7 positions match TRBD2. The J segment lost 0 bases and the V segment lost 7 bases, leaving 9 bases of the junction unmatched. The CDR3 consists of 15 residues. Germline CDR1 is DFQATT and CDR2 is SNEGSKA (reference sequence). The CDR3 region is CSGRGRGSSYNEQFF. CDR3 nucleotides: TGCAGTGGCCGCGGGCGGGGGAGCTCCTACAATGAGCAGTTCTTC.

This clonotype was detected a few times. The chain carries TRBV28 and TRBJ2-5; 8 bases line up with TRBD2. Germline V CDR1 and CDR2: MDHEN, SYDVKM. Trimming at V came to 9 bases and at J to 4 bases, leaving 10 bases not matched to a gene. This CDR3 has 14 residues. The CDR3 reads CASLTAAGGETQYF. In nucleotides, the CDR3 is TGTGCCAGTCTGACTGCGGCGGGAGGAGAGACCCAGTACTTC.

A few counts support this clonotype. The chain recombines TRBV10-3 with TRBJ2-5; D remains unclear. This CDR3 contains 11 residues. Per germline, CDR1 ENHRY and CDR2 SYGVKD. The germline V and J ends were trimmed by 6 bases and 1 base, with 3 bases remaining between them. Here the CDR3 DNA reads TGTGCCATCAGAAGCCAAGAGACCCAGTACTTC. Its protein is CAIRSQETQYF.